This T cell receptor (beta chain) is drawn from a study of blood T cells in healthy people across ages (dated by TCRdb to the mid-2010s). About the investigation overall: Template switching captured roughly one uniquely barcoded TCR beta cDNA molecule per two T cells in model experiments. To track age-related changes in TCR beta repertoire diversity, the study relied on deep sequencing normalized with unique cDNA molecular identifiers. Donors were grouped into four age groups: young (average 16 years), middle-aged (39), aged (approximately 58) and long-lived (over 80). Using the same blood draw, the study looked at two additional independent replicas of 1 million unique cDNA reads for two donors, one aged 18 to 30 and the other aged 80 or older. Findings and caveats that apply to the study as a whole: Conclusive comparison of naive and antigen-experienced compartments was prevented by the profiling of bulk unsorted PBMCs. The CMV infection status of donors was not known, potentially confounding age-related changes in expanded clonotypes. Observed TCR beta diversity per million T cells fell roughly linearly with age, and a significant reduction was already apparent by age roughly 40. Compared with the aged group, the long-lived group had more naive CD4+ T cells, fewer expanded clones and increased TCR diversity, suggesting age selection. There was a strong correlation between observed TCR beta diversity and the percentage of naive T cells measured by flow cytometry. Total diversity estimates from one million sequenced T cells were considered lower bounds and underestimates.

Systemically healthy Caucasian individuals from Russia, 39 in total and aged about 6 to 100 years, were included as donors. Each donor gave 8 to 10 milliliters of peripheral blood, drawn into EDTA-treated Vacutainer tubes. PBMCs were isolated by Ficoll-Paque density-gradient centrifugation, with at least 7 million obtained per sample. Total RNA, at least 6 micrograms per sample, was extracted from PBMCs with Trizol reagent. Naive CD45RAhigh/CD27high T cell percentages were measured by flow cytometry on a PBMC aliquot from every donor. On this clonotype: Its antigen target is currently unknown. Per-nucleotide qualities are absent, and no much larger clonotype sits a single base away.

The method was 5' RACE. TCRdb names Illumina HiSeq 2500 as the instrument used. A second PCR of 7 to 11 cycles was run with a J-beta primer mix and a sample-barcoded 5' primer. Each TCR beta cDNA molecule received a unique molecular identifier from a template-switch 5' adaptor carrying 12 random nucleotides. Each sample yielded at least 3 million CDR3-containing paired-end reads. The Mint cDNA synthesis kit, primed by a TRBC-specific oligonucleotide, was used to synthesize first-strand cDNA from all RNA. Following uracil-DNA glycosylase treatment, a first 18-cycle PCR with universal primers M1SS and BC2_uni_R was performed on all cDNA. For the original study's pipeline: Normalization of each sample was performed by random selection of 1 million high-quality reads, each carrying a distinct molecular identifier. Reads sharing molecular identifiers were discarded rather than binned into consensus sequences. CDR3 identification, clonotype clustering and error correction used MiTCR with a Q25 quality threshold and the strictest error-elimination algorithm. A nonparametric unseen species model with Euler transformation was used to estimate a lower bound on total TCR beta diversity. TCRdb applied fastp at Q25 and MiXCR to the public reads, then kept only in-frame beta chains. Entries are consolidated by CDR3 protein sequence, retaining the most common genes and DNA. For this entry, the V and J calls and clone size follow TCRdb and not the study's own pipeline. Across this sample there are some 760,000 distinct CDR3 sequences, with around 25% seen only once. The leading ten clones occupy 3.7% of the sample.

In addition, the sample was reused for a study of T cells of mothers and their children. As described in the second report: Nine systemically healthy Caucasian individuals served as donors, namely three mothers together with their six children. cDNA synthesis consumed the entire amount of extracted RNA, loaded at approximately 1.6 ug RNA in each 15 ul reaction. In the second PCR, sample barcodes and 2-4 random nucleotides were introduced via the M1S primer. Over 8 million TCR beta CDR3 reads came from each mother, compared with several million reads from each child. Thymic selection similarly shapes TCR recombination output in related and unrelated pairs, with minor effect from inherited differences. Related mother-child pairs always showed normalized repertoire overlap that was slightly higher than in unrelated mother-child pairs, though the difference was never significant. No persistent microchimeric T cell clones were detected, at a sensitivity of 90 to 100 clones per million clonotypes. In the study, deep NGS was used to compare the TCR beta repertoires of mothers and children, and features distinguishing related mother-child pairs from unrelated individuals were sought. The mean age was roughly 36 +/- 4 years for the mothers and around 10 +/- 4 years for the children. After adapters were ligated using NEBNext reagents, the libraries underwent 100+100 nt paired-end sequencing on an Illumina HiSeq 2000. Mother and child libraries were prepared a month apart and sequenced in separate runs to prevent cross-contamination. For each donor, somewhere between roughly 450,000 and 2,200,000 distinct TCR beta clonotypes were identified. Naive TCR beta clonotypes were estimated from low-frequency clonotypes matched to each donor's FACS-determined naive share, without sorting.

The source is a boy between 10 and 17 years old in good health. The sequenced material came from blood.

The DNA is TGTGCCAGCAGCTCCATTAGCGCCAACCAGCAGTTCTTC. This encodes CASSSISANQQFF. The chain links TRBV5-5 with TRBJ2-5; TRBD2 is a possible D gene, resting on 5 matching bases. The DNA end is more similar to TRBJ2-1, so the J call may be wrong. The CDR3 measures 13 amino acids from cysteine to phenylalanine. Only the CDR3 part of the read is kept: 39 bases, read in frame from the first base. The germline V gene (reference sequence) sets CDR1 to SGHKS and CDR2 to YYEKEE.